This T cell receptor beta chain emerged from a study of cytotoxic CD8 clonotypes in ibrutinib-treated CLL. This table comes from immunoSEQ multiplex PCR, and its TCRdb copy is limited to in-frame clones, with some not included. The sample includes about 130,000 clones, 79% seen only once; the top ten take 10% to 15%. This clone has only a few counts. This CDR3 comprises 15 residues. Germline values: CDR1 MGHDK, CDR2 SYGVNS. Deletions cut 0 bases from V and 5 bases from J, with 11 bases between. This TCR was sampled from a human donor with chronic lymphocytic leukemia. This rearrangement joins TRBV25-1 to TRBJ2-1, with D unclear. The starting material was PBMCs, obtained after 12 months of ibrutinib treatment. The CDR3 nucleotides read TGTGCCAGCAGTGAATATTGGAGTTTGCACAATGAGCAGTTCTTC. It yields the protein CASSEYWSLHNEQFF.